This TCR beta chain derives from a study of response to subunit inactivated influenza vaccine. Study findings and constraints: Few additional T cells are recruited per seasonal influenza vaccination, authors suggested.

V was pared by 3 bases and J by 7 bases, with 13 bases of the junction left unmatched. CDR1 and CDR2 from the germline V gene are SGHVS and FQNEAQ. The CDR3 loop spans 17 amino acids. Points on this clonotype: Its antigen is unknown.

TCRdb itself ran the RT-PCR reads through MiXCR, one entry per CDR3 protein. Of about 500,000 distinct CDR3 sequences listed, 10% to 15% are singletons. This TCR came from a man aged 45 to 65 who received an inactivated influenza vaccine. Sequenced material: PBMCs from blood, taken around seven weeks after vaccination. The chain links TRBV7-8 to TRBJ2-1; 9 bases are a match to TRBD2. DNA for the CDR3: TGTGCCAGCAGCTTCAGCGGGGGGACAACGCTCGGTAATGAGCAGTTCTTC. Its protein is CASSFSGGTTLGNEQFF.